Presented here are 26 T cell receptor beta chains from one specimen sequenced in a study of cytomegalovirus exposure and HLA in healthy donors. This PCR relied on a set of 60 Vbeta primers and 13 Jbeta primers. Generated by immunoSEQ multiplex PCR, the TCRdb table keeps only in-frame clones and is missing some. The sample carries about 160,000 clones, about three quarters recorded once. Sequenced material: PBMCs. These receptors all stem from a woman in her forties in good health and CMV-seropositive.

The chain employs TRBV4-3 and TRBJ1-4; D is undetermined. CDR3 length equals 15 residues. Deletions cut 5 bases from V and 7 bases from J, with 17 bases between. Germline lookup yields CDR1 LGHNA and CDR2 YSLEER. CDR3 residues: CASSSSRGFSEKLFF. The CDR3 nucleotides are TGCGCCAGCAGCTCAAGTAGAGGGTTCAGTGAAAAACTGTTTTTT.

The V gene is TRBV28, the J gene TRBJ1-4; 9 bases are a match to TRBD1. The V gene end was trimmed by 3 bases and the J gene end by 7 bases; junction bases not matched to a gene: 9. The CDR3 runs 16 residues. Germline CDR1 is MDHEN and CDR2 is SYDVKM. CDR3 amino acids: CASSFVGPGQGEKLFF. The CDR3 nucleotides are TGTGCCAGCAGTTTCGTTGGACCGGGACAGGGTGAAAAACTGTTTTTT.

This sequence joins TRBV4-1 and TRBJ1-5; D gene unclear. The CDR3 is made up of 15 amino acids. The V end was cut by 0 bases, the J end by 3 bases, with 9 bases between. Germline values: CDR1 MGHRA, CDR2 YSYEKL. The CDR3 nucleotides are TGCGCCAGCAGCCAAGAAAACAGAAACAATCAGCCCCAGCATTTT. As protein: CASSQENRNNQPQHF.

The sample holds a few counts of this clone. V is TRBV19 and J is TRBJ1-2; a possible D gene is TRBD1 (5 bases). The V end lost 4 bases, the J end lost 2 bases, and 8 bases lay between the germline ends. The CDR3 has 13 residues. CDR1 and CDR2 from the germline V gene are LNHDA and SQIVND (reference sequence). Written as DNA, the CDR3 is TGTGCCAGTAGTAGGGGGGGGAACTATGGCTACACCTTC. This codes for CASSRGGNYGYTF.

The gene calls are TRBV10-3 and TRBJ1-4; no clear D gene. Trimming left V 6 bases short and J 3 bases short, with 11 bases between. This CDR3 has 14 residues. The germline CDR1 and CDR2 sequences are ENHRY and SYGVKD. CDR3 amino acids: CAISREQPNEKLFF. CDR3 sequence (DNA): TGTGCCATCAGCCGGGAACAGCCTAATGAAAAACTGTTTTTT.

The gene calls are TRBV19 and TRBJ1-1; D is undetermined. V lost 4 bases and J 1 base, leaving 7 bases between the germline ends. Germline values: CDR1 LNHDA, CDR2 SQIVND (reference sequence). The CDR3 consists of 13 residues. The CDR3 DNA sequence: TGTGCCAGTAGTACGGGAAGGAACACTGAAGCTTTCTTT. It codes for CASSTGRNTEAFF.

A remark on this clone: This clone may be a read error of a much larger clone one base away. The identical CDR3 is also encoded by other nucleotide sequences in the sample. In DNA, the CDR3 is TGTGCCAGCAGCCGGACAGGGAGCTCCTACAATGAGCAGTTCTTC. Protein: CASSRTGSSYNEQFF. The chain links TRBV7-9 to TRBJ2-1; 8 nucleotides agree with TRBD1. Trimming cost V 5 bases and J 0 bases; bases outside gene matches: 3. This CDR3 spans 15 amino acids. Germline CDR1 SEHNR, CDR2 FQNEAQ (reference sequence).

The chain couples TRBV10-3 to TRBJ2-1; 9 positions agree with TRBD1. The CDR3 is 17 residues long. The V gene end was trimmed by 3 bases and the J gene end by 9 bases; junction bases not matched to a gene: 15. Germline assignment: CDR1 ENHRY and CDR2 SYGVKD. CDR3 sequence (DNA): TGTGCCATCAGTGACCCAACCGGGACAGGGACGCCCGTTGAGCAGTTCTTC. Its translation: CAISDPTGTGTPVEQFF.

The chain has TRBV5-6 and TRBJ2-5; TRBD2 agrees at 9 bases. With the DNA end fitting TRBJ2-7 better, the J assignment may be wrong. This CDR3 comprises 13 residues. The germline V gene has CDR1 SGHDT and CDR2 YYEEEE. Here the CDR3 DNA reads TGTGCCAGCACCCTGGGACTAGCCGGCGAGCAGTACTTC. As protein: CASTLGLAGEQYF.

As DNA, the CDR3 is TGTGCCAGCAGCCAAGGTAGCGGGGATTCTAGCACAGATACGCAGTATTTT. It codes for CASSQGSGDSSTDTQYF. V usage is TRBV4-2 and J usage is TRBJ2-3, with 8 bases that match TRBD2. The CDR3 has 17 amino acids. The junction had 6 bases not matched to a gene; V was cut back by 1 base and J by 0 bases. Germline V gives CDR1 LGHNA, CDR2 YNFKEQ.

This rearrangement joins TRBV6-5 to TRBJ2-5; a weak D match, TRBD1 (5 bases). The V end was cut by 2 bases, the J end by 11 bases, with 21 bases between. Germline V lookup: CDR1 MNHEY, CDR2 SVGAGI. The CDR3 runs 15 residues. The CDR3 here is CASSYQPGQGATQYF. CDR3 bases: TGTGCCAGCAGTTACCAACCCGGACAAGGCGCGACGCAGTACTTC.

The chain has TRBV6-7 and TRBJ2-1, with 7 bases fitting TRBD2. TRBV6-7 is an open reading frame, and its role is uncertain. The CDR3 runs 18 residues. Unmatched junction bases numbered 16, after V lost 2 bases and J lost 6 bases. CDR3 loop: CASSYPREASGRINEQFF. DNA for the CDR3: TGTGCCAGCAGTTACCCTCGAGAGGCTAGCGGTCGAATCAATGAGCAGTTCTTC.

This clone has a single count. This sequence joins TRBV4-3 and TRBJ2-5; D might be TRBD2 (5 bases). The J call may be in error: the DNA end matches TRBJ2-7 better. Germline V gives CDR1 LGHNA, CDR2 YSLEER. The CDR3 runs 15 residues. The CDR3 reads CASSPHWEYSYEQYF. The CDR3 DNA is TGCGCCAGCAGCCCTCATTGGGAGTATTCCTACGAGCAGTACTTC.

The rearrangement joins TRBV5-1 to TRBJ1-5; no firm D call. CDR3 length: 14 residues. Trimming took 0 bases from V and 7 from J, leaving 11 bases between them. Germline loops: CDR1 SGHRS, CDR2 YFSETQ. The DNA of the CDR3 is TGCGCCAGCAGCTTGGGGCAGGTAAACCAGCCCCAGCATTTT. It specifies CASSLGQVNQPQHF.

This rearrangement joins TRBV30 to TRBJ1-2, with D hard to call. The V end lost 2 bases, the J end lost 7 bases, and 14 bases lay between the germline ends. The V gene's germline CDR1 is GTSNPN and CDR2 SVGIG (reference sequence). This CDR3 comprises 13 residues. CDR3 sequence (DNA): TGTGCCTGGAGTTCTGAGGGCCGGCGTGGCTACACCTTC. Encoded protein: CAWSSEGRRGYTF.

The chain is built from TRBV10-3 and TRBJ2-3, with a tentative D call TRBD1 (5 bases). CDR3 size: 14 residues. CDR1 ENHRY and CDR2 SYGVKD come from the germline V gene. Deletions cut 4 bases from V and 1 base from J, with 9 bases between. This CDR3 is CAISAETGTDTQYF. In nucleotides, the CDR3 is TGTGCCATCAGTGCGGAGACAGGCACAGATACGCAGTATTTT.

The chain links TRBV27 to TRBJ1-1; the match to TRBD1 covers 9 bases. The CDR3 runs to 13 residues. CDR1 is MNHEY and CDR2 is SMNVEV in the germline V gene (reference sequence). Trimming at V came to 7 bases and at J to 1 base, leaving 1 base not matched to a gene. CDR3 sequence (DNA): TGTGCCAGCAAACAGGGGGCGAACACTGAAGCTTTCTTT. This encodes CASKQGANTEAFF.

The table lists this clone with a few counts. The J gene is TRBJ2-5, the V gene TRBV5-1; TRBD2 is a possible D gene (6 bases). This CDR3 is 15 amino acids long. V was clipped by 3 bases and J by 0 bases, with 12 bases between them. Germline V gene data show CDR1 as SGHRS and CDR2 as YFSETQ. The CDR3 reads CASSWGERDQETQYF. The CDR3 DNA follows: TGCGCCAGCAGCTGGGGAGAGCGGGACCAAGAGACCCAGTACTTC. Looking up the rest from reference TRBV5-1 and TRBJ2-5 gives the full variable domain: KAGVTQTPRYLIKTRGQQVTLSCSPISGHRSVSWYQQTPGQGLQFLFEYFSETQRNKGNFPGRFSGRQFSNSRSEMNVSTLELGDSALYLCASSWGERDQETQYFGPGTRLLVL.

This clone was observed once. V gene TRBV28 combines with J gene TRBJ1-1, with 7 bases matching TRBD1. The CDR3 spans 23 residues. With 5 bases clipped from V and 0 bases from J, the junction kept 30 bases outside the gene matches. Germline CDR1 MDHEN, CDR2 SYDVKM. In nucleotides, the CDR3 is TGTGCCAGCAGTACGCGAGAGGGGGCCCCACCCTTAGCCCCAGGGATAATGAACACTGAAGCTTTCTTT. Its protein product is CASSTREGAPPLAPGIMNTEAFF.

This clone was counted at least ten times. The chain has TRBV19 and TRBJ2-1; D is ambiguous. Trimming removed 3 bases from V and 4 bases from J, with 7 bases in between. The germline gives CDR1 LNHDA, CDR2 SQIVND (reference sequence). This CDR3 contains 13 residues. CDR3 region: CASSISSYNEQFF. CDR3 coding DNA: TGTGCCAGTAGTATCTCCAGTTACAATGAGCAGTTCTTC.

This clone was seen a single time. The CDR3 coding sequence is TGTGCCGCAGGACAGGCTGCCTACGAGCAGTACTTC. Protein: CAAGQAAYEQYF. The chain joins TRBV7-9 to TRBJ2-7; 7 bases agree with TRBD1. V lost 11 bases to trimming and J lost 2 bases; unmatched junction nucleotides: 6. The CDR3 totals 12 residues. The germline V gene has CDR1 SEHNR and CDR2 FQNEAQ (reference sequence).

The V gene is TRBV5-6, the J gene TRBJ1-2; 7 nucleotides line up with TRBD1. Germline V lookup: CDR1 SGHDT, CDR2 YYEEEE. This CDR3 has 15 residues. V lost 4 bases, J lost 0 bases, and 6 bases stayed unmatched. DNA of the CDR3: TGTGCCAGCAGCCGACTGGGACAGACTAACTATGGCTACACCTTC. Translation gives CASSRLGQTNYGYTF. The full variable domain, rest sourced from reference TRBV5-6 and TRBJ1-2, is DAGVTQSPTHLIKTRGQQVTLRCSPKSGHDTVSWYQQALGQGPQFIFQYYEEEERQRGNFPDRFSGHQFPNYSSELNVNALLLGDSALYLCASSRLGQTNYGYTFGSGTRLTVV.

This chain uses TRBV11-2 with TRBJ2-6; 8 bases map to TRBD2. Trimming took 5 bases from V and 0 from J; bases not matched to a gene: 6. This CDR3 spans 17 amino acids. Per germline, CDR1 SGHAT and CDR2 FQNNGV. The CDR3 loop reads CASSPAGGGSGANVLTF. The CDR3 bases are TGTGCCAGCAGCCCCGCGGGAGGAGGCTCTGGGGCCAACGTCCTGACTTTC.

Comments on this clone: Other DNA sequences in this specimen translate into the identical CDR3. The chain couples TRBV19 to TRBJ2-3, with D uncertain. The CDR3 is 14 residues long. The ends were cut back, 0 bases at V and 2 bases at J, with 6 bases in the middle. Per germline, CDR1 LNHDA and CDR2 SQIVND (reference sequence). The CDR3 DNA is TGTGCCAGTAGTATAGACAGTTCCACAGATACGCAGTATTTT. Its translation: CASSIDSSTDTQYF.

The CDR3 spells CASIEDSNSGANVLTF. CDR3 nucleotide sequence: TGTGCCAGTATTGAAGACAGTAACTCTGGGGCCAACGTCCTGACTTTC. J is TRBJ2-6 and V is TRBV19; TRBD1 is a possible D gene (5 bases). The V gene's germline CDR1 is LNHDA and CDR2 SQIVND (reference sequence). The CDR3 consists of 16 residues. V gave up 7 bases and J gave up 0 bases, with 13 bases separating them.

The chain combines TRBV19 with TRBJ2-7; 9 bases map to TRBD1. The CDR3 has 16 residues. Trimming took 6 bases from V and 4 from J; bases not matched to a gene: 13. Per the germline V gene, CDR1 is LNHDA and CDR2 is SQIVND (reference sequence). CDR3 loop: CASSETGGVFGYEQYF. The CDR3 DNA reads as TGTGCCAGTAGCGAGACAGGGGGTGTGTTCGGTTACGAGCAGTACTTC.